A selection of T cell receptor beta chains follows, all from one sample in a study of T cell responses to AZD1222 COVID-19 vaccine. Produced via immunoSEQ multiplex PCR; TCRdb's table is partial and in-frame only. Of approximately 160,000 clones in the sample, 90% were seen once. Sequences were derived from peripheral blood, sampled on day 0 of AZD1222 vaccination. The receptors were gathered from an adult in good health. The CDR3 runs from the conserved cysteine through the conserved F or W. Fields, in order: J gene, clone size, D gene, V gene, CDR3 DNA, CDR3 protein. D genes are given only for firm matches. Size tells how often a clone was seen (once, few, many) or the class of an expanded clone, and some rows leave it out.

>TRBJ2-3|NA|NA|TRBV4-2
TGTGCCAGCAGCCAAGATGATGAGGGGCTCACAGATACGCAGTATTTT
CASSQDDEGLTDTQYF
>TRBJ2-2|NA|TRBD1|TRBV5-6
TGTGCCAGCAGCTTGGAGGGGGCTTTGGACACCGGGGAGCTGTTTTTT
CASSLEGALDTGELFF
>TRBJ2-7|NA|NA|TRBV23-1
TGCGCCAGCAGTCACCCAAGACAGGAACCCTACGAGCAGTACTTC
CASSHPRQEPYEQYF
>TRBJ1-1|NA|NA|TRBV2
TGTGCCAGCAGTGCTACCTTGGCCTCGCTGAACACTGAAGCTTTCTTT
CASSATLASLNTEAFF
>TRBJ1-6|NA|TRBD1|TRBV5-6
TGTGCCAGCAGCTTGCCCCGGACAGGGGGTTCACCCCTCCACTTT
CASSLPRTGGSPLHF
>TRBJ2-7|NA|NA|TRBV7-3
TGTGCCAGCAGCCCCCAGGGGGGCTCCTACGAGCAGTACTTC
CASSPQGGSYEQYF
>TRBJ1-2|NA|TRBD1|TRBV2
TGTGCCAGCAGTCAAACAGGGGTTAACTATGGCTACACCTTC
CASSQTGVNYGYTF
>TRBJ2-3|NA|NA|TRBV4-1
TGCGCCAGCAGCCAACAGTGGCCAGGCTATAGCACAGATACGCAGTATTTT
CASSQQWPGYSTDTQYF
>TRBJ2-4|NA|NA|TRBV21-1
TGTGCCAGCAGAGACAGGTTACTAGCCAAAAACATTCAGTACTTC
CASRDRLLAKNIQYF
>TRBJ1-4|NA|NA|TRBV7-9
TGTGCCAGCAGCTTAGGGGCAGGGGCTCAGCACTATGAAAAACTGTTTTTT
CASSLGAGAQHYEKLFF
>TRBJ1-1|NA|TRBD1|TRBV4-3
TGCGCCAGCAGCCACCCCGACAGGGAGGGCACTGAAGCTTTCTTT
CASSHPDREGTEAFF
>TRBJ2-7|NA|TRBD1|TRBV7-8
TGTGCCAGCAGCTTAAGGTGGACAGGGGGCTCCTACGAGCAGTACTTC
CASSLRWTGGSYEQYF
>TRBJ1-1|NA|NA|TRBV27
TGTGCCAGCAGTTCCGTGGGTCCCGAGGGGGCTTTCTTT
CASSSVGPEGAFF
>TRBJ2-7|once|NA|TRBV10-3
TGTGCCATCAGTGGGCGCATGAGTCCGTGGGAGCAGTACTTC
CAISGRMSPWEQYF
>TRBJ2-3|once|NA|TRBV3-1/TRBV3-2
TGTGCCAGGGGACGTCGGACGCAGTATTTT
CARGRRTQYF
>TRBJ1-1|NA|NA|TRBV2
TGTGCCAGCAGGCCAGGGCCCTGGGACACTGAAGCTTTCTTT
CASRPGPWDTEAFF
>TRBJ1-1|NA|NA|TRBV11-2
TGTGCCAGCAGCTTAGATTCACAGGGATTCACTGAAGCTTTCTTT
CASSLDSQGFTEAFF
>TRBJ2-1|NA|NA|TRBV24-1
TGTGCCACCAGTGATTTCAGGGACACCTACAATGAGCAGTTCTTC
CATSDFRDTYNEQFF
>TRBJ2-1|NA|NA|TRBV6-5
TGTGCCAGCAGTTACGGCGGGGTGAACAATGAGCAGTTCTTC
CASSYGGVNNEQFF
>TRBJ2-2|NA|NA|TRBV2
TGTGCCAGCAGTAGCGACAGGCCGAACACCGGGGAGCTGTTTTTT
CASSSDRPNTGELFF
>TRBJ2-5|NA|NA|TRBV7-2
TGTGCCAGCAGCCGACCATTCGAGACCCAGTACTTC
CASSRPFETQYF
>TRBJ2-5|NA|TRBD2|TRBV5-4
TGTGCCAGCAGACCAGGACTAGCGGGGATCGAGACCCAGTACTTC
CASRPGLAGIETQYF
>TRBJ2-2|NA|NA|TRBV5-1
TGCGCCAGCAGCGACGGACTCAGCACCGGGGAGCTGTTTTTT
CASSDGLSTGELFF
>TRBJ2-7|NA|NA|TRBV6-5
TGTGCCAGCAGTTACGGGAGTCCATCCGGCGGCGAGCAGTACTTC
CASSYGSPSGGEQYF
>TRBJ1-1|NA|TRBD1|TRBV5-5
TGTGCCAGCAGCTCTACTCCGACAGGGGCCGACGGGGCTTTCTTT
CASSSTPTGADGAFF
>TRBJ1-3|NA|NA|TRBV15
TGTGCCACCAGCAGAGATTTCGGGAGCTTCTCTGGAAACACCATATATTTT
CATSRDFGSFSGNTIYF
>TRBJ2-3|once|TRBD1|TRBV6-5
TGTGCCAGCAGCGTCAGGGGGCCGGGCACAGATACGCAGTATTTT
CASSVRGPGTDTQYF
>TRBJ1-2|NA|NA|TRBV4-2
TGTGCCAGCAGCCAAGATCTGGCCGTCGCTAACTATGGCTACACCTTC
CASSQDLAVANYGYTF
>TRBJ2-1|NA|NA|TRBV15
TGTGCCACCAGCAGAGTTGCACGTGAGCAGTTCTTC
CATSRVAREQFF
>TRBJ1-5|NA|TRBD1|TRBV5-1
TGCGCCAGCAGCTTGGGGGACAGGGAAGTAGATCAGCCCCAGCATTTT
CASSLGDREVDQPQHF
>TRBJ1-5|NA|TRBD1|TRBV7-6
TGTGCCAGCAGCGCCGGACAGGGGAGCAATCAGCCCCAGCATTTT
CASSAGQGSNQPQHF
>TRBJ2-2|NA|TRBD2|TRBV9
TGTGCCAGCAGCGTAGAGGAGACTAGCGGGCTCGACACCGGGGAGCTGTTTTTT
CASSVEETSGLDTGELFF
>TRBJ1-3|NA|NA|TRBV19
TGTGCCAGTAGTATCGGGGGAGACACCATATATTTT
CASSIGGDTIYF
>TRBJ1-2|NA|NA|TRBV7-9
TGTGCCAGCAGCTTAGATTGGGCGGGAAACTATGGCTACACCTTC
CASSLDWAGNYGYTF
>TRBJ1-1|NA|NA|TRBV12-3/TRBV12-4
TGTGCCAGCAGCCTCCAGAGAAACACTGAAGCTTTCTTT
CASSLQRNTEAFF
>TRBJ2-5|NA|TRBD2|TRBV19
TGTGCCAGTAGCACTACTAGCGGGGGGATAGAGACCCAGTACTTC
CASSTTSGGIETQYF
>TRBJ2-1|NA|TRBD1|TRBV5-1
TGCGCCAGCAGCGGGGGACAGAGCTCCTACAATGAGCAGTTCTTC
CASSGGQSSYNEQFF
>TRBJ2-3|NA|NA|TRBV3-1/TRBV3-2
TGTGCCAGCAGCCCGACAGTCTACTACACAGATACGCAGTATTTT
CASSPTVYYTDTQYF
>TRBJ2-2|NA|NA|TRBV7-2
TGTGCCAGCACCCTCCCGGGGGGCGCGAACACCGGGGAGCTGTTTTTT
CASTLPGGANTGELFF
>TRBJ1-1|NA|TRBD1|TRBV25-1
TGTGCCAGCAGTGCACACGGGACAGGGATGATCACTGAAGCTTTCTTT
CASSAHGTGMITEAFF
>TRBJ1-1|NA|NA|TRBV7-8
TGTGCCAGCAGACCGACCTTATGGGGGGCGCTGGTCACTGAAGCTTTCTTT
CASRPTLWGALVTEAFF
>TRBJ2-3|few|TRBD2|TRBV6-2/TRBV6-3
TGTGCCAGCAGACCTTCTCTAGCGGGAGATACGCAGTATTTT
CASRPSLAGDTQYF
>TRBJ1-1|NA|NA|TRBV28
TGTGCCAGCAGTGTACAGGGGAACACTGAAGCTTTCTTT
CASSVQGNTEAFF
>TRBJ2-3|NA|TRBD2|TRBV9
TGTGCCAGCAGCGTAAGAGCGGGGGGGCCCGCAGATACGCAGTATTTT
CASSVRAGGPADTQYF
>TRBJ2-7|NA|TRBD2|TRBV9
TGTGCCAGCAGCCCCTTGGGACTAGCGGTCGAGCAGTACTTC
CASSPLGLAVEQYF
>TRBJ2-5|NA|NA|TRBV30
TGTGCCTGGAACGACGGGGAAGAAGAGACCCAGTACTTC
CAWNDGEEETQYF
>TRBJ2-3|NA|NA|TRBV6-5
TGTGCCACTGGACACCACACAGATACGCAGTATTTT
CATGHHTDTQYF
>TRBJ1-5|NA|TRBD1|TRBV7-2
TGTGCCAGCAGCTCGACAGGGGGCTCGGGGAAGGGTCAGCCCCAGCATTTT
CASSSTGGSGKGQPQHF
>TRBJ1-2|NA|NA|TRBV6-5
TGTGCCAGCAGTTCATGGACGGCGCCCTATGGCTACACCTTC
CASSSWTAPYGYTF
>TRBJ2-7|once|NA|TRBV5-1
TGCGCCAGCAGCCAGGACCAATACGAGCAGTACTTC
CASSQDQYEQYF